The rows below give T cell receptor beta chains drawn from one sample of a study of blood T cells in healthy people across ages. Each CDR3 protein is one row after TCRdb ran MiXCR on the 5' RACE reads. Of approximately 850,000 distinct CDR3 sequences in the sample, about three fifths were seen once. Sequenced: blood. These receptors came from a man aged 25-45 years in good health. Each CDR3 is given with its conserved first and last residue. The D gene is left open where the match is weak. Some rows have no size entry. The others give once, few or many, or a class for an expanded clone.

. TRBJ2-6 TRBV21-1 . TGTGCCAGCCAAGTCCTAGGGGACTCTGGGGCCAACGTCCTGACTTTC CASQVLGDSGANVLTF
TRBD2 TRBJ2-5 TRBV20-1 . TGCAGTGCCCAGCTGCCTGCGGGAGAAGTGGAAGAGCAGTACTTC CSAQLPAGEVEEQYF
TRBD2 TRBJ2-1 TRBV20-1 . TGCAGTGCTAGTGGCGGGCTAGCGGGGGTTAATGAGCAGTTCTTC CSASGGLAGVNEQFF
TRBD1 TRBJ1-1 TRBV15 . TGTGCCACCAGCAGAGTTGGAACAGGGGGCTCGCAGGCTTTCTTT CATSRVGTGGSQAFF
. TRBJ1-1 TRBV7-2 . TGTGCCAGCAGCGCCAAGCAGCTCATGAACACTGAAGCTTTCTTT CASSAKQLMNTEAFF
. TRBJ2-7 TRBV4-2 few TGTGCCAGCAGCCAACAAACGGGACGGACCTACGAGCAGTACTTC CASSQQTGRTYEQYF
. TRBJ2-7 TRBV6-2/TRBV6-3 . TGTGCCAGCAGTTACAGTGGGGACAATGAGCAGTACTTC CASSYSGDNEQYF
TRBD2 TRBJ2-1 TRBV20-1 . TGCAGTGCGGGCAGGGAGGGGAGAGACAATGAGCAGTTCTTC CSAGREGRDNEQFF
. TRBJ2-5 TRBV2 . TGTGCCAGCAGGGAAGGACAGATAGGAGAGACCCAGTACTTC CASREGQIGETQYF
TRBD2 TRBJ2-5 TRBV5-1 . TGCGCCAGCAGCCAGACCCGGGGGGGCCAAGAGACCCAGTACTTC CASSQTRGGQETQYF
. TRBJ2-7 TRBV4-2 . TGTGCCAGCAGCGACCGGGACAAGAATGAGCAGTACTTC CASSDRDKNEQYF
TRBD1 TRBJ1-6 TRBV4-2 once TGTGCCAGCAGCCAAGGGACGGGACAGGTGGACTCACCCCTCCACTTT CASSQGTGQVDSPLHF
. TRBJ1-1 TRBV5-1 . TGCGCCAGCAGCTTGGATAGATGGGGGAACACTGAAGCTTTCTTT CASSLDRWGNTEAFF
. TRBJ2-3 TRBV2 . TGTGCCAGCAGTGAACCGGGGCCGGCGGCAGATACGCAGTATTTT CASSEPGPAADTQYF
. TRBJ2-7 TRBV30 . TGTGCCTGGAGTGCCCAACAGGGAAACTACGAGCAGTACTTC CAWSAQQGNYEQYF
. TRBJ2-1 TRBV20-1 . TGCAGTGCGAGACCCGGAAGGGATGAGCAGTTCTTC CSARPGRDEQFF
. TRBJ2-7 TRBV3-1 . TGTGCCAGCAGCCACAGCCGCAAACCCTACGAGCAGTACTTC CASSHSRKPYEQYF
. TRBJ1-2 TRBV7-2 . TGTGCCAGCAGGGACGACGGAATCTATGGCTACACCTTC CASRDDGIYGYTF
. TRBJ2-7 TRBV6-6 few TGTGCCTCCGCTCTTTCGGGCCCCGAGCAGTACTTC CASALSGPEQYF
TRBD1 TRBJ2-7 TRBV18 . TGTGCCAGCTCACCTTCGGGGCAGGGGGCCGAGCAGTACTTC CASSPSGQGAEQYF
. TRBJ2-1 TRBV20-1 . TGCAGTGCTATGCGGACAGTTCGCGATGAGCAGTTCTTC CSAMRTVRDEQFF
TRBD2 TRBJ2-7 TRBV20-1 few TGCAGTGCTAGAGCTCTAGCGGGAGTCTACGAGCAGTACTTC CSARALAGVYEQYF
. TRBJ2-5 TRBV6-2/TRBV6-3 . TGTGCCAGCGGGAAGGCGGCGGGTTGGGAGCAGTACTTC CASGKAAGWEQYF
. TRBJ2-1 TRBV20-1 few TGCAGTGCTAGAGATGACCTTGGTTTCAATGAGCAGTTCTTC CSARDDLGFNEQFF
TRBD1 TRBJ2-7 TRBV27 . TGTGCCAGCACAGAATCCGGGACAGGGGACTACGAGCAGTACTTC CASTESGTGDYEQYF
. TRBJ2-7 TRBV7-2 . TGTGCCAGCAGCTTGGAGCAGGGGTACGAGCAGTACTTC CASSLEQGYEQYF
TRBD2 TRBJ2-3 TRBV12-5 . TGTGCTAGTGGGCAAGAGTTAAACCTAGCGGGTACGCAGTATTTT CASGQELNLAGTQYF
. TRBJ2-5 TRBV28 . TGTGCCAGCAGTTCCCCCGGGACTTCCAACCGGGACTTCGAGGAGACCCAGTACTTC CASSSPGTSNRDFEETQYF
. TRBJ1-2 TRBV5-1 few TGCGCCAGCAGCTTGGATCTGGGCACCTATGGCTACACCTTC CASSLDLGTYGYTF
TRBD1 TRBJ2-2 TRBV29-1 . TGCAGCGTCCCAACCGGGACAGGGGTCACCGGGGAGCTGTTTTTT CSVPTGTGVTGELFF
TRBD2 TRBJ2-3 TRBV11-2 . TGTGCCAGCAGCCACTTTAGGAGCGGGGGTACAGATACGCAGTATTTT CASSHFRSGGTDTQYF
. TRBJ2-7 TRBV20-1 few TGCAGTGCTAGAGCGGGGGTTTTGCTCAAGGGTGACTACGAGCAGTACTTC CSARAGVLLKGDYEQYF
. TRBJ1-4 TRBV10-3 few TGTGCCATCAGTGACCCGGGACTAGACGAAAAACTGTTTTTT CAISDPGLDEKLFF
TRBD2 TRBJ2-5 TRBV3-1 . TGTGCCAGCAGCCAAGTAGGCGGGAGGTGGGTAGAGACCCAGTACTTC CASSQVGGRWVETQYF
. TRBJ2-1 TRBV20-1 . TGCAGTGCTCCTAGTGTCGGAAGGTCGGGCAATGAGCAGTTCTTC CSAPSVGRSGNEQFF
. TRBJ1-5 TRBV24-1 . TGTGCCACCTCAGATAGCAATCAGCCCCAGCATTTT CATSDSNQPQHF
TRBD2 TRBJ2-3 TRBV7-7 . TGTGCCAGCAGCTTTATAGGTCCTCAGCAGGGACTCCCTAAGCGGGACACAGATACGCAGTATTTT CASSFIGPQQGLPKRDTDTQYF